The T cell receptor beta chain described here comes from a study of post-analysis software for immune sequencing data (dated by TCRdb to the mid-2010s). At the level of the whole study: Disease courses on record covered relapsing-remitting, secondary progressive and progressive-relapsing multiple sclerosis, though some patients had no subtype annotation. The multiple sclerosis patient repertoires were compared with 11 previously published healthy control repertoires from donors aged 6 to 25 years. A subset of samples was prepared in parallel using single-end sample barcoding, then pooled and co-amplified after Illumina adapter ligation. What the study reported, not specific to this receptor: Direct clustering with F measure revealed strong co-clustering of samples prepared in the same batch, which led to a batch-effect correction. Patients showed significantly higher frequencies than controls for roughly five TRBV segments, among them TRBV5-6, TRBV5-1 and TRBV20-1. The multiple sclerosis patient group was slightly younger than the control group. Normalized Chao1 diversity was significantly lower in multiple sclerosis patients than controls, suggesting substantial peripheral T-cell clonal expansion.

To demonstrate the VDJtools post-analysis software, the study profiled TCR beta repertoires from the peripheral blood of about 13 young patients with multiple sclerosis. The multiple sclerosis patients were children and adolescents ranging in age from about 6 to 17 years. The CDR3 spans 14 residues, from the cysteine through the phenylalanine. The entry retains the CDR3 DNA only, 42 bases that are in frame from base 1. CDR1 and CDR2 were assigned from the germline V gene (reference sequence) as MNHNY and SVGAGI. V is reduced by 6 bases and J by 2 bases, leaving a spacing of 11 bases between them. Library method: PCR. The instrument given in TCRdb is Illumina HiSeq 2500. Unique molecular identifiers were incorporated into TCR beta cDNA libraries to reduce PCR and sequencing biases. Roughly 0.5 million cDNA molecules were obtained per 1 to 10 million input T cells, so each molecule approximated one T cell. The patient libraries were prepared and sequenced with the same protocol used for the earlier healthy control dataset. Samples belonging to the same batch were prepared together, multiplexed and sequenced on a shared HiSeq lane. The original methods were these. MIGEC was used to process the raw barcoded reads, and molecular identifier groups with only a single read were discarded before consensus assembly and CDR3 extraction. Clonotype tables were post-analysed with VDJtools, normalizing diversity by down-sampling all datasets to the smallest sample size. In repertoire overlap clustering, CDR3 amino acid sequences, but not nucleotide sequences, were matched to correct batch-related cross-sample contamination. TCRdb trimmed public reads at Q25 via fastp, called clones via MiXCR and kept in-frame beta chains. Each CDR3 protein appears once, grouped with its most common genes and DNA. None of the V and J calls come from the authors' own analysis; TCRdb made them. The sample table shows hundreds of thousands of distinct CDR3 sequences, and roughly 27% are seen once. Clones ranked in the top ten supply roughly 0.54% of the sample.

The table lists this clonotype with a count of one. Which antigen it targets is not known. The sample holds no much larger clone one base away, and base qualities are not on file. The rearrangement combines TRBV6-6 with TRBJ1-5, with no confident D gene call. The sample comprised blood. The TCR was taken from a girl aged 5 to 17 with multiple sclerosis. Read as DNA, the sequence is TGTGCCAGCAGGGCCGCGGGTGGCAATCAGCCCCAGCATTTT. Its translation is CASRAAGGNQPQHF.